This is a list of T cell receptor beta chains from one sample in a study of regulatory T cells in long-lasting Graves disease. TCRdb itself ran the multiplex PCR reads through MiXCR, one entry per CDR3 protein. The sample consists of fewer than 550,000 distinct CDR3 sequences, 16% of them appearing once. This sample also belongs to another study, concerning T cells in Graves' hyperthyroidism and ophthalmopathy.

Sample: peripheral blood mononuclear cells (PBMCs), taken at new diagnosis, from a patient treated with antithyroid drugs. These receptors originate from a woman aged 18 to 35 with Graves disease. CDR3s include the opening cysteine and the closing phenylalanine or tryptophan. A D gene is named only where the DNA matches it firmly. Not every row has a clone size; where given, it reads once, few, many or a size class.

abundance	d_gene	v_gene	j_gene	CDR3aa	CDR3nt
.	TRBD1	TRBV28	TRBJ1-6	CASRPTGTSYNSPLHF	TGTGCCAGCAGGCCGACAGGGACTTCCTATAATTCACCCCTCCACTTT
.	.	TRBV7-2	TRBJ2-7	CASSFFGGPGYEQYF	TGTGCCAGCAGCTTCTTTGGGGGGCCCGGCTACGAGCAGTACTTC
.	.	TRBV20-1	TRBJ2-1	CSAHSNGLSSSSYNEQFF	TGCAGTGCCCACTCAAACGGGCTATCCTCTAGCTCCTACAATGAGCAGTTCTTC
many	.	TRBV7-9	TRBJ2-1	CASSEMLMDYSYNEQFF	TGTGCCAGCAGCGAAATGTTAATGGACTACTCCTACAATGAGCAGTTCTTC
.	.	TRBV19	TRBJ2-1	CASSWDAGFYNEQFF	TGTGCCAGTAGCTGGGACGCCGGGTTCTACAATGAGCAGTTCTTC
.	.	TRBV2	TRBJ2-1	CASRAGQNEQFF	TGTGCCAGCAGGGCCGGACAGAATGAGCAGTTCTTC
few	TRBD2	TRBV5-4	TRBJ2-1	CASSPIAGAYNEQFF	TGTGCCAGCAGCCCGATAGCGGGAGCTTACAATGAGCAGTTCTTC
.	.	TRBV7-9	TRBJ2-5	CASSLRREETQYF	TGTGCCAGCAGCTTACGCAGGGAAGAGACCCAGTACTTC
few	.	TRBV28	TRBJ1-6	CASSGGQAKSLHF	TGTGCCAGCAGTGGTGGCCAGGCTAAATCCCTCCACTTT
.	.	TRBV25-1	TRBJ1-6	CASSDGQYNSPLHF	TGTGCCAGCAGTGACGGCCAGTATAATTCACCCCTCCACTTT
many	.	TRBV12-3/TRBV12-4	TRBJ2-7	CASNLTVMRVSYEQYF	TGTGCCAGCAACTTAACCGTAATGAGGGTATCCTACGAGCAGTACTTC
.	.	TRBV5-6	TRBJ2-7	CASSSRFPYEQYF	TGTGCCAGCAGCTCCAGATTTCCCTACGAGCAGTACTTC
once	TRBD1	TRBV12-3/TRBV12-4	TRBJ1-2	CASIGRPGTGSSAGYGYTF	TGTGCCAGCATCGGGCGTCCCGGGACAGGATCGTCCGCGGGGTATGGCTACACCTTC
few	TRBD1	TRBV19	TRBJ2-2	CASTTLGTETGELFF	TGTGCCAGTACGACCCTCGGGACAGAGACCGGGGAGCTGTTTTTT
few	.	TRBV18	TRBJ2-5	CASSPVDTPQETQYF	TGTGCCAGCTCACCAGTCGACACCCCGCAAGAGACCCAGTACTTC
.	.	TRBV19	TRBJ2-1	CASSPMGVANEQFF	TGTGCCAGTAGCCCAATGGGTGTGGCCAATGAGCAGTTCTTC
.	.	TRBV6-1	TRBJ2-1	CASIHIEQFF	TGTGCCAGCATTCATATTGAGCAGTTCTTC
.	.	TRBV6-5	TRBJ1-3	CASSYGPGPGNTIYF	TGTGCCAGCAGTTACGGCCCTGGACCGGGAAACACCATATATTTT
few	.	TRBV6-2/TRBV6-3	TRBJ2-4	CASSFRLDETVLKNIQYF	TGTGCCAGCAGTTTCCGCCTAGACGAAACCGTGCTTAAAAACATTCAGTACTTC
many	TRBD1	TRBV2	TRBJ2-7	CASKRQTGALEQYF	TGTGCCAGCAAACGACAGACAGGGGCGTTGGAGCAGTACTTC
many	.	TRBV28	TRBJ2-7	CASRVGTSYEQYF	TGTGCCAGCAGAGTGGGGACATCCTACGAGCAGTACTTC
.	.	TRBV7-2	TRBJ2-2	CASSSRSGYTGELFF	TGTGCCAGCAGCTCCCGGTCGGGGTACACCGGGGAGCTGTTTTTT
few	.	TRBV11-2	TRBJ1-1	CASSSIQTGYGAFF	TGTGCCAGCAGCTCCATTCAAACCGGGTACGGAGCTTTCTTT
.	.	TRBV6-1	TRBJ2-3	CASRALGWGASTDTQYF	TGTGCCAGCAGGGCCCTGGGGTGGGGTGCTAGCACAGATACGCAGTATTTT
many	TRBD2	TRBV12-3/TRBV12-4	TRBJ2-1	CASTTRLAGGYNEQFF	TGTGCCAGCACAACCCGACTAGCGGGGGGTTACAATGAGCAGTTCTTC
few	.	TRBV11-2	TRBJ2-5	CASSQDPGGGETQYF	TGTGCCAGCAGCCAAGACCCAGGGGGGGGGGAGACCCAGTACTTC
many	TRBD2	TRBV11-3	TRBJ2-1	CASSLVVGRGYNEQFF	TGTGCCAGCAGCTTAGTAGTCGGGAGGGGGTACAATGAGCAGTTCTTC
many	TRBD1	TRBV6-5	TRBJ2-3	CASSYRDRYTDTQYF	TGTGCCAGCAGTTACCGGGACAGGTACACAGATACGCAGTATTTT
many	.	TRBV20-1	TRBJ1-1	CSASGNSGMNTEAFF	TGCAGTGCTAGTGGAAACAGCGGCATGAACACTGAAGCTTTCTTT
many	.	TRBV28	TRBJ2-3	CASRLLTSGVTDTQYF	TGTGCCAGCAGACTCCTTACCTCGGGAGTCACAGATACGCAGTATTTT
few	.	TRBV20-1	TRBJ2-2	CSARDRWGSTGELFF	TGCAGTGCTAGAGATCGTTGGGGGAGCACCGGGGAGCTGTTTTTT
many	.	TRBV5-1	TRBJ2-3	CASSLEARRPTDTQYF	TGCGCCAGCAGCTTGGAAGCACGCCGGCCCACAGATACGCAGTATTTT
.	.	TRBV4-1	TRBJ2-1	CASSQDRARREGNEQFF	TGCGCCAGCAGCCAAGATCGGGCAAGGCGGGAAGGGAATGAGCAGTTCTTC
many	.	TRBV27	TRBJ1-2	CASSSDRRSYTF	TGTGCCAGCAGTTCCGACCGACGGAGCTACACCTTC
.	.	TRBV6-2/TRBV6-3	TRBJ1-2	CASSYLGLRTYGYTF	TGTGCCAGCAGTTACCTGGGTTTGCGTACCTATGGCTACACCTTC
.	.	TRBV27	TRBJ2-7	CASSFQRTYEQYF	TGTGCCAGCAGTTTCCAGCGGACCTACGAGCAGTACTTC
few	.	TRBV12-3/TRBV12-4	TRBJ1-1	CASSPHESIGNNAEAFF	TGTGCCAGCAGCCCTCACGAGTCAATCGGGAACAACGCTGAAGCTTTCTTT
many	.	TRBV6-5	TRBJ2-1	CASSLEGEVNEQFF	TGTGCCAGCAGTTTAGAGGGGGAGGTCAATGAGCAGTTCTTC
.	TRBD1	TRBV6-5	TRBJ1-2	CASSLDRGAGGYTF	TGTGCCAGCAGTTTGGACAGGGGAGCGGGTGGCTACACCTTC
many	.	TRBV2	TRBJ1-1	CASSPGTRTEAFF	TGTGCCAGCTCCCCAGGGACGCGCACTGAAGCTTTCTTT
.	TRBD1	TRBV12-3/TRBV12-4	TRBJ2-7	CASSSLGTGTYEQYF	TGTGCCAGCAGCTCCCTCGGGACAGGGACCTACGAGCAGTACTTC
.	.	TRBV4-3	TRBJ1-6	CASSQSGGVESPLHF	TGCGCCAGCAGCCAATCTGGAGGGGTGGAGTCACCCCTCCACTTT
.	.	TRBV19	TRBJ2-7	CASTDGMSSYEQYF	TGTGCCAGTACCGACGGAATGAGCTCCTACGAGCAGTACTTC
.	TRBD1	TRBV9	TRBJ2-1	CASSNRGFPYNEQFF	TGTGCCAGCAGTAACAGGGGCTTCCCATACAATGAGCAGTTCTTC
many	.	TRBV20-1	TRBJ2-3	CSAVADVTDTQYF	TGCAGTGCTGTAGCGGACGTTACAGATACGCAGTATTTT
many	TRBD2	TRBV7-2	TRBJ2-3	CATQLAGDRDTQYF	TGTGCCACCCAACTAGCGGGAGACAGAGATACGCAGTATTTT
many	.	TRBV12-3/TRBV12-4	TRBJ2-1	CASSHLGYWSANEQFF	TGTGCCAGCAGCCACCTCGGGTACTGGTCGGCCAATGAGCAGTTCTTC
few	.	TRBV7-2	TRBJ2-7	CASSLDPGGGYEQYF	TGTGCCAGCAGCTTAGATCCAGGGGGAGGCTACGAGCAGTACTTC
many	.	TRBV28	TRBJ1-2	CAAGTRGLFVYGYTF	TGTGCCGCAGGAACTCGTGGGCTTTTTGTCTATGGCTACACCTTC
.	TRBD1	TRBV12-3/TRBV12-4	TRBJ2-7	CASSEGATRNYEQYF	TGTGCCAGCAGTGAGGGGGCGACCCGGAACTACGAGCAGTACTTC
many	.	TRBV12-3/TRBV12-4	TRBJ2-3	CASSSRKSGTDTQYF	TGTGCCAGCAGTTCTAGGAAGTCCGGCACAGATACGCAGTATTTT
many	.	TRBV10-3	TRBJ1-1	CAIGESEAFF	TGTGCCATCGGGGAATCTGAAGCTTTCTTT